This T cell receptor beta chain was observed in a study of T cell responses to AZD1222 COVID-19 vaccine. CDR3 length: 16 amino acids. V was clipped by 0 bases and J by 3 bases, with 14 bases between them. CDR1 and CDR2 (germline): MGHDK, SYGVNS. Sequencing was performed with immunoSEQ multiplex PCR; in TCRdb, only in-frame clones are kept and a portion is missing. The sample has tens of thousands of clones; approximately 79% are singletons. The chain carries TRBV25-1 and TRBJ1-1, with D possibly TRBD1 on 6 matching bases. Sample: peripheral blood, taken on day 0 of MenACWY control vaccination. The TCR comes from an adult in good health. DNA for the CDR3: TGTGCCAGCAGTGAATATTGGGGGCAGGGCGACACTGAAGCTTTCTTT. Translated: CASSEYWGQGDTEAFF.